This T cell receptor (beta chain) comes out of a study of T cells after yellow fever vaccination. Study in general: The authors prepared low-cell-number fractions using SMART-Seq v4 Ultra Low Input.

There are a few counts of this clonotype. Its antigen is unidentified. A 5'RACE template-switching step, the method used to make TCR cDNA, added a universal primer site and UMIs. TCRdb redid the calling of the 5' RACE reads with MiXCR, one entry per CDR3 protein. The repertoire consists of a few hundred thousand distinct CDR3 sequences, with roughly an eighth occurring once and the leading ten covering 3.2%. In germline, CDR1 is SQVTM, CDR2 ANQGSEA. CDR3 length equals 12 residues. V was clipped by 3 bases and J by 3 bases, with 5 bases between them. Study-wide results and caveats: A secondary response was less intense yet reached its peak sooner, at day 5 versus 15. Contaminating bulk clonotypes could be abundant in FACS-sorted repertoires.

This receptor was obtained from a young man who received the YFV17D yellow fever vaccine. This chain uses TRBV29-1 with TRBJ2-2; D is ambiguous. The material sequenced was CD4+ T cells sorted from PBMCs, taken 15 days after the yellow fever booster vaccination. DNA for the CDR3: TGCAGCGTTGATGTCCACACCGGGGAGCTGTTTTTT. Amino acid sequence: CSVDVHTGELFF.